A single sample is the source of the 15 T cell receptor beta chains below, sequenced in a study of cytomegalovirus exposure and HLA in healthy donors (dated by TCRdb to about 2017). The library came from the immunoSEQ multiplex PCR assay. For the multiplex PCR, a mixture combining 60 forward primers for TCR Vbeta segments and 13 reverse primers for TCR Jbeta segments was used. Here the immuneACCESS table is served through TCRdb, limited to in-frame sequences with V and J called. Missing clones are a known gap in these copies; in checked studies unresolved V genes cover under half, and the rest lacks a known reason. In this sample the table shows 75,000 to 90,000 clones, around 79% of which occur a single time. The ten biggest clones cover 20% to 25% of the sample. The sample consisted of PBMCs. The receptor source for this set is a woman in her thirties or forties in good health and CMV-seropositive.

The V gene is TRBV6-1, the J gene TRBJ2-7, with 7 bases aligning to TRBD1. J gave up 3 bases and V 6 bases, and 11 bases lay outside the gene matches. Germline-derived CDR1 and CDR2 are MNHNS and SASEGT. The CDR3 consists of 15 residues. CDR3 amino acids: CASSLTGQSFYEQYF. The DNA of the CDR3 is TGTGCCAGCAGCCTAACGGGACAGAGTTTCTACGAGCAGTACTTC.

The V gene is TRBV30, the J gene TRBJ2-5, with a weak D call TRBD2 (5 bases). CDR3 length equals 16 residues. CDR1 and CDR2 (germline): GTSNPN, SVGIG (reference sequence). V was clipped by 1 base and J by 4 bases, with 19 bases between them. CDR3 sequence reads: CAWSAESRGLLETQYF. The CDR3 DNA is TGTGCCTGGAGTGCAGAGTCCCGCGGGCTCCTAGAGACCCAGTACTTC.

The CDR3 protein is CASSIQGSSQPQHF. Written as DNA, the CDR3 is TGTGCCAGTAGTATCCAGGGGAGTAGTCAGCCCCAGCATTTT. The chain employs TRBV19 and TRBJ1-5; D possibly corresponds to TRBD1 (6 bases). The CDR3 length is 14 residues. CDR1 and CDR2 from the germline V gene are LNHDA and SQIVND (reference sequence). The germline V and J ends were trimmed by 3 bases and 6 bases, with 12 bases remaining between them.

CDR3 in DNA: TGTGCCAGCAGCAGGGCGGTGCGGGAGGGCCCCTTAGCCAAAAACATTCAGTACTTC. This translates into CASSRAVREGPLAKNIQYF. The gene calls are TRBV2 and TRBJ2-4; 9 positions agree with TRBD2. The trim removed 6 bases at V and 0 bases at J, leaving 15 bases unmatched. The CDR3 has 19 amino acids. Per germline, CDR1 SNHLY and CDR2 FYNNEI.

The chain is built from TRBV5-4 and TRBJ2-5; 7 bases fit TRBD2. Germline V gives CDR1 SGHNT, CDR2 YYREEE (reference sequence). V was clipped by 3 bases and J by 9 bases; unmatched bases: 2. CDR3 size: 11 residues. CDR3 sequence: CASSSRGSQYF. In nucleotides, the CDR3 is TGTGCCAGCAGCTCGCGGGGGTCCCAGTACTTC.

This chain connects TRBV2 to TRBJ1-4; TRBD1 aligns across 7 bases. Germline V lookup: CDR1 SNHLY, CDR2 FYNNEI. This CDR3 is built from 18 residues. V trimming: 6 bases; J trimming: 0 bases; junction bases outside the gene matches: 13. CDR3 bases: TGTGCCAGCAGACGCACAGGGGCCGCCGGGACAACTAATGAAAAACTGTTTTTT. This codes for CASRRTGAAGTTNEKLFF.

The chain has TRBV2 and TRBJ2-4, with unresolved D. V was trimmed by 1 base and J by 9 bases, leaving 4 bases between them. The CDR3 runs to 11 residues. The germline V gene encodes CDR1 SNHLY and CDR2 FYNNEI. CDR3 amino acids: CASSEGSIQYF. CDR3 DNA sequence: TGTGCCAGCAGTGAAGGCAGCATTCAGTACTTC. The full variable domain, with the rest looked up from reference TRBV2 and TRBJ2-4, is EPEVTQTPSHQVTQMGQEVILRCVPISNHLYFYWYRQILGQKVEFLVSFYNNEISEKSEIFDDQFSVERPDGSNFTLKIRSTKLEDSAMYFCASSEGSIQYFGAGTRLSVL.

The chain carries TRBV18 and TRBJ2-5; no reliable D call. V shed 0 bases and J shed 2 bases, with 10 bases lying between them. Germline CDR1 KGHSH, CDR2 LQKENI. The CDR3 covers 15 residues. CDR3 nucleotides: TGTGCCAGCTCACCACCTAACAGCTTTCAAGAGACCCAGTACTTC. Its translation is CASSPPNSFQETQYF. The full variable domain, rest sourced from reference TRBV18 and TRBJ2-5, is NAGVMQNPRHLVRRRGQEARLRCSPMKGHSHVYWYRQLPEEGLKFMVYLQKENIIDESGMPKERFSAEFPKEGPSILRIQQVVRGDSAAYFCASSPPNSFQETQYFGPGTRLLVL.

This rearrangement joins TRBV5-1 to TRBJ1-2; D possibly corresponds to TRBD1 (6 bases). Trimming left V 4 bases short and J 2 bases short, with 9 bases between. The CDR3 loop spans 13 amino acids. In germline, CDR1 is SGHRS, CDR2 YFSETQ. CDR3 amino acids: CASSHGQNYGYTF. CDR3 in DNA: TGCGCCAGCAGCCACGGACAGAACTATGGCTACACCTTC.

In its sample, this clone was seen a few times. The J gene is TRBJ2-5, the V gene TRBV9, with 8 bases identical to TRBD2. Trimming cost V 0 bases and J 5 bases; bases outside gene matches: 6. Per the germline V gene, CDR1 is SGDLS and CDR2 is YYNGEE. CDR3 length: 15 residues. CDR3 residues: CASSVAGGGPETQYF. In DNA, the CDR3 is TGTGCCAGCAGCGTAGCCGGGGGGGGGCCGGAGACCCAGTACTTC.

This sequence joins TRBV18 and TRBJ1-1; 10 nucleotides line up with TRBD1. The CDR3 covers 14 residues. The ends lost 5 bases at V and 5 bases at J; junction bases unmatched: 5. CDR1 and CDR2 (germline): KGHSH, LQKENI. In DNA, the CDR3 is TGTGCCAGCTCAGCGGACAGGGGGGGGACTGAAGCTTTCTTT. Protein product: CASSADRGGTEAFF.

The V gene is TRBV5-6, the J gene TRBJ1-2; 7 nucleotides line up with TRBD1. Germline V CDR1 and CDR2: SGHDT, YYEEEE. The CDR3 covers 14 residues. V trimming: 4 bases; J trimming: 7 bases; junction bases outside the gene matches: 10. The CDR3 DNA sequence: TGTGCCAGCAGCGGCCGGGGACAGTTTGCTGGCTACACCTTC. Its protein is CASSGRGQFAGYTF. The full variable domain, in which reference TRBV5-6 and TRBJ1-2 provide the parts outside the CDR3, is DAGVTQSPTHLIKTRGQQVTLRCSPKSGHDTVSWYQQALGQGPQFIFQYYEEEERQRGNFPDRFSGHQFPNYSSELNVNALLLGDSALYLCASSGRGQFAGYTFGSGTRLTVV.

J is TRBJ2-7 and V is TRBV4-1; a possible D gene is TRBD2 (5 bases). V lost 0 bases to trimming and J lost 0 bases, with 6 bases between them. The CDR3 is made up of 14 amino acids. Per the germline V gene, CDR1 is MGHRA and CDR2 is YSYEKL. The CDR3 DNA follows: TGCGCCAGCAGCCAAGAGGGGAGCTCCTACGAGCAGTACTTC. Translating gives CASSQEGSSYEQYF.

This rearrangement joins TRBV29-1 to TRBJ1-1, with D tentatively TRBD1 (6 bases). CDR1 is SQVTM and CDR2 is ANQGSEA in the germline V gene. This CDR3 is built from 15 residues. The germline V and J ends were trimmed by 4 bases and 0 bases, with 15 bases remaining between them. The CDR3 protein is CSVGKMGHLNTEAFF. The CDR3 region has the DNA TGCAGCGTTGGGAAAATGGGACACTTGAACACTGAAGCTTTCTTT.

V gene TRBV2 combines with J gene TRBJ2-1; D is possibly TRBD1 (5 bases). Germline V lookup: CDR1 SNHLY, CDR2 FYNNEI. The V gene lost 7 bases and the J gene lost 3 bases, with 19 bases spanning the gap. This CDR3 contains 16 residues. CDR3: CASNIIAGQVYNEQFF. The CDR3 DNA is TGTGCCAGCAATATAATAGCAGGACAAGTCTACAATGAGCAGTTCTTC.